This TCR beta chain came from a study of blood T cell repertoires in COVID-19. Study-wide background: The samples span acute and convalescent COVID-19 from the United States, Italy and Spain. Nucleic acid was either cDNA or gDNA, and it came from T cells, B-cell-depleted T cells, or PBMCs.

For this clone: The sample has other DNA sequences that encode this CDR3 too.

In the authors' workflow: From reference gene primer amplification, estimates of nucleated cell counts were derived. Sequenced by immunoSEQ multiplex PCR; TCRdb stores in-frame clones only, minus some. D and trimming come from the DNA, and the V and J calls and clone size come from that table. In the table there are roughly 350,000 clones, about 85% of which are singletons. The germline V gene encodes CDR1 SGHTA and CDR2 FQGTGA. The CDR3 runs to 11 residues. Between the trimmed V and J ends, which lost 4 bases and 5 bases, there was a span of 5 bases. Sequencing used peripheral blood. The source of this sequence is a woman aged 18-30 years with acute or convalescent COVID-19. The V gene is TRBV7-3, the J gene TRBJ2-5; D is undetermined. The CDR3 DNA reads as TGTGCCAGCAGCTCCGGGGAGACCCAGTACTTC. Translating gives CASSSGETQYF.